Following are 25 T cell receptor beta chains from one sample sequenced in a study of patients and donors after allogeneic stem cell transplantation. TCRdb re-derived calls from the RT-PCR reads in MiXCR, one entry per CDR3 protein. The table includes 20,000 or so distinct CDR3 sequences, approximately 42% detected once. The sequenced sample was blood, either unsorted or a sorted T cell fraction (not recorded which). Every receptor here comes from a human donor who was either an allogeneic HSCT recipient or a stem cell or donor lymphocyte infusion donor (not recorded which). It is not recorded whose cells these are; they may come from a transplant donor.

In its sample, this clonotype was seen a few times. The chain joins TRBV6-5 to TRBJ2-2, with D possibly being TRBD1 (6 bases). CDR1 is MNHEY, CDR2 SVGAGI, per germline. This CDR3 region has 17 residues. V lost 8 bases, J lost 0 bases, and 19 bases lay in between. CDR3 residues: CASGLALDSANTGELFF. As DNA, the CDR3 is TGTGCCAGCGGACTCGCTCTGGACAGTGCGAACACCGGGGAGCTGTTTTTT.

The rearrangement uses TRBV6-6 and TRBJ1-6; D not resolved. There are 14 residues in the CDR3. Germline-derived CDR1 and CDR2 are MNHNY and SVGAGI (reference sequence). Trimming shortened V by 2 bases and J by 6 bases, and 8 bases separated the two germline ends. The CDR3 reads CASSYISSNSPLHF. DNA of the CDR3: TGTGCCAGCAGTTACATCAGTTCTAATTCACCCCTCCACTTT.

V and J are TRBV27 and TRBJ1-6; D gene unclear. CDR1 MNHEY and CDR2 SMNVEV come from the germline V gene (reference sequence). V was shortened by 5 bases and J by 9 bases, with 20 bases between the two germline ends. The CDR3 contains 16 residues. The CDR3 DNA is TGTGCCAGCAGTCTCCGGACTTCGAAGGGAGGTTCACCCCTCCACTTT. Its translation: CASSLRTSKGGSPLHF.

The CDR3 coding sequence is TGCGCCAGCAGCTCCAAGGACAGGTTGAGCTACGAGCAGTACTTC. Residues: CASSSKDRLSYEQYF. The rearrangement joins TRBV5-1 to TRBJ2-7; TRBD1 matches at 7 bases. With 3 bases clipped from V and 3 bases from J, the junction kept 9 bases outside the gene matches. CDR3 length equals 15 residues. Germline assignment: CDR1 SGHRS and CDR2 YFSETQ.

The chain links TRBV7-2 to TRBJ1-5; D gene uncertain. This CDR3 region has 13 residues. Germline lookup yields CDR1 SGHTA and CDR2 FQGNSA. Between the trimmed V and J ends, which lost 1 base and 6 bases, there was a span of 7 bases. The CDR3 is CASSLVISQPQHF. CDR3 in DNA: TGTGCCAGCAGCTTAGTGATCAGTCAGCCCCAGCATTTT.

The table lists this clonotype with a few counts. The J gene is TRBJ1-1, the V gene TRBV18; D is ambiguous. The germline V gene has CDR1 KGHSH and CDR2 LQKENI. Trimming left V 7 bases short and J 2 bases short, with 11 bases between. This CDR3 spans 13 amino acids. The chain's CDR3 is CASFLKGNTEAFF. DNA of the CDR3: TGTGCCAGCTTCCTTAAGGGTAACACTGAAGCTTTCTTT.

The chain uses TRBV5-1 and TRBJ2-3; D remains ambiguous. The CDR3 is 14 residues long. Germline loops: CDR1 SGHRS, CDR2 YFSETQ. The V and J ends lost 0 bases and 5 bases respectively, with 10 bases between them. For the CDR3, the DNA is TGCGCCAGCAGCTTGGACCCTCCGGTAGATACGCAGTATTTT. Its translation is CASSLDPPVDTQYF.

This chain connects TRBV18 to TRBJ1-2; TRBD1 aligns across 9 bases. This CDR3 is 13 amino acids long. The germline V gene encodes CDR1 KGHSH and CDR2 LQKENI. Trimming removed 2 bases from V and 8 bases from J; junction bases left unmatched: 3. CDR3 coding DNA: TGTGCCAGCTCACCAAGGACAGGGGACGGCTACACCTTC. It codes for CASSPRTGDGYTF.

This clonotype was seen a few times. CDR3 in DNA: TGCGCCAGCAGCCAAGACAGGGGTAGGGCTTCACCCCTCCACTTT. This codes for CASSQDRGRASPLHF. The rearrangement joins TRBV4-1 to TRBJ1-6; TRBD1 is a possible D gene (6 bases). Trimming took 0 bases from V and 9 from J, leaving 12 bases between them. Germline assignment: CDR1 MGHRA and CDR2 YSYEKL. The CDR3 extends over 15 amino acids.

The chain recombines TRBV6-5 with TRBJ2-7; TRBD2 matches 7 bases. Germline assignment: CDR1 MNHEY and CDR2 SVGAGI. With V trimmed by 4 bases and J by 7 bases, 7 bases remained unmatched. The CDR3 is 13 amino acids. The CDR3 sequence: CASSSLREGEQYF. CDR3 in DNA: TGTGCCAGCAGTTCCCTCAGGGAGGGGGAGCAGTACTTC.

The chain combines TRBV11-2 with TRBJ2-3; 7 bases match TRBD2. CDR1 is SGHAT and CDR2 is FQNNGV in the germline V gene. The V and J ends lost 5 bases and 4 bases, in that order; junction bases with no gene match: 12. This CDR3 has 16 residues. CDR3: CASSPKFSSGADTQYF. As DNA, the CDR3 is TGTGCCAGCAGCCCTAAGTTTTCGAGCGGGGCAGATACGCAGTATTTT. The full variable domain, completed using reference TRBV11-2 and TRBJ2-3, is EAGVAQSPRYKIIEKRQSVAFWCNPISGHATLYWYQQILGQGPKLLIQFQNNGVVDDSQLPKDRFSAERLKGVDSTLKIQPAKLEDSAVYLCASSPKFSSGADTQYFGPGTRLTVL.

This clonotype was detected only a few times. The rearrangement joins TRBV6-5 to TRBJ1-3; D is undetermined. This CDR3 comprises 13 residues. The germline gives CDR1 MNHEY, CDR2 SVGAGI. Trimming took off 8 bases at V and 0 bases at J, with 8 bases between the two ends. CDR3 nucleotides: TGTGCCAGCGCCGAATTCTCTGGAAACACCATATATTTT. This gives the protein CASAEFSGNTIYF.

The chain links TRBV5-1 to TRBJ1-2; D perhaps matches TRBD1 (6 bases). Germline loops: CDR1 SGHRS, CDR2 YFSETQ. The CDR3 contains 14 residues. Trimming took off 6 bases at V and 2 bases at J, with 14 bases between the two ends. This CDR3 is CASNKGELNYGYTF. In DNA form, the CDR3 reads TGCGCCAGCAACAAGGGGGAACTGAACTATGGCTACACCTTC.

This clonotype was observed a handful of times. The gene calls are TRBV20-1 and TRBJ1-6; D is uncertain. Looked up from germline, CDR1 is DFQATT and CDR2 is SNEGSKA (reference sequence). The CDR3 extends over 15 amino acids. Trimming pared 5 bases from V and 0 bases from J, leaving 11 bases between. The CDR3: CSAVGVSSYNSPLHF. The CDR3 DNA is TGCAGTGCTGTAGGCGTGAGCTCCTATAATTCACCCCTCCACTTT.

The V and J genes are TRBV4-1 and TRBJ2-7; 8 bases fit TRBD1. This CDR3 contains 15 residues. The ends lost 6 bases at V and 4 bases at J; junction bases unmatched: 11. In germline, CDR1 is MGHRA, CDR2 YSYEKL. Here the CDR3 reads CASRGLGRQGYEQYF. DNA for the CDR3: TGCGCCAGCAGGGGGTTAGGCCGACAGGGGTACGAGCAGTACTTC.

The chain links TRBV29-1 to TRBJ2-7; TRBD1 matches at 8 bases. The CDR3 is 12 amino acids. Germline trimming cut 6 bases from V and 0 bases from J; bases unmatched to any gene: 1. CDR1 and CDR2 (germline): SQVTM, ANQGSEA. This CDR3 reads CSVGQDSYEQYF. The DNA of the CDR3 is TGCAGCGTGGGACAGGACTCCTACGAGCAGTACTTC.

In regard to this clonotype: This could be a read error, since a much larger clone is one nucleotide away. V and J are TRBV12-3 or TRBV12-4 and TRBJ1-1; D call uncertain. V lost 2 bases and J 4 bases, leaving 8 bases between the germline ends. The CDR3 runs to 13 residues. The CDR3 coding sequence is TGTGCCAGCAGTTTAAGGGAATCCACTGAAGCTTTCTTT. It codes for CASSLRESTEAFF.

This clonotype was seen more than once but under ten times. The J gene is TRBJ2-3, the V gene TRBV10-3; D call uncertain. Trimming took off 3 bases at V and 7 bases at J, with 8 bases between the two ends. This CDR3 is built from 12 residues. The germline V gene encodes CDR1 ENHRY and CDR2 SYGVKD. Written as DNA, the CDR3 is TGTGCCATCAGTGAAGCCCTAAATACGCAGTATTTT. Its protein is CAISEALNTQYF.

The CDR3 DNA reads TGTGCCAGCAGCCAGATTTTATATAATTCACCCCTCCACTTT. It codes for CASSQILYNSPLHF. The rearrangement uses TRBV7-6 and TRBJ1-6, with D unclear. The CDR3 has 14 residues. Between the trimmed V and J ends, which lost 5 bases and 4 bases, there was a span of 9 bases. Germline V gene data show CDR1 as SGHVS and CDR2 as FNYEAQ.

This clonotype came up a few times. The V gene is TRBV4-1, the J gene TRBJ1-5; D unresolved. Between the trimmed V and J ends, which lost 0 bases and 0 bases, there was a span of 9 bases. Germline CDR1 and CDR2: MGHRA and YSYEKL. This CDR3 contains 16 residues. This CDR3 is CASSQDTAYSNQPQHF. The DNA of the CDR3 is TGCGCCAGCAGCCAAGATACGGCATATAGCAATCAGCCCCAGCATTTT.

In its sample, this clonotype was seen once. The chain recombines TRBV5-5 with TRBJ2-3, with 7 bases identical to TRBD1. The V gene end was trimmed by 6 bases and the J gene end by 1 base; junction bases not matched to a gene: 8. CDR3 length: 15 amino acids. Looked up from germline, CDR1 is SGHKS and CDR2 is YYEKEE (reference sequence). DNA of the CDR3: TGTGCCAGCAATTTCGCCGGGACAGGCACAGATACGCAGTATTTT. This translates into CASNFAGTGTDTQYF. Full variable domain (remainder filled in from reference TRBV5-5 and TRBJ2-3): DAGVTQSPTHLIKTRGQQVTLRCSPISGHKSVSWYQQVLGQGPQFIFQYYEKEERGRGNFPDRFSARQFPNYSSELNVNALLLGDSALYLCASNFAGTGTDTQYFGPGTRLTVL.

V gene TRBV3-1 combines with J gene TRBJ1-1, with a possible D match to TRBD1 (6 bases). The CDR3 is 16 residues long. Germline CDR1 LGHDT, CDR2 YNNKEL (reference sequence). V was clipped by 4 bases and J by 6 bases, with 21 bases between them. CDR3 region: CASSPRGASMGAEAFF. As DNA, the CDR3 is TGTGCCAGCAGCCCGCGGGGGGCCTCTATGGGAGCTGAAGCTTTCTTT.

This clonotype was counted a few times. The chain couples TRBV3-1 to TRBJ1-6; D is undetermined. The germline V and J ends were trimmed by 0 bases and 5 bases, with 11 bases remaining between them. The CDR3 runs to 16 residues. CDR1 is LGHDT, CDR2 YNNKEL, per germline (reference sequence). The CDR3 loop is CASSQDGAGNNSPLHF. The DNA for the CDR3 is TGTGCCAGCAGCCAAGATGGCGCCGGAAATAATTCACCCCTCCACTTT.

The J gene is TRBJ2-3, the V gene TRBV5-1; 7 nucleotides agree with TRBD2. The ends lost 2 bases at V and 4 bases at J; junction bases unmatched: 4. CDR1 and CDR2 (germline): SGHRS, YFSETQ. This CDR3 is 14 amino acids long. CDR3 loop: CASSLGGSPDTQYF. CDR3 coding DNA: TGCGCCAGCAGCTTAGGCGGGAGCCCAGATACGCAGTATTTT. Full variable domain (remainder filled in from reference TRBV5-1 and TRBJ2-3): KAGVTQTPRYLIKTRGQQVTLSCSPISGHRSVSWYQQTPGQGLQFLFEYFSETQRNKGNFPGRFSGRQFSNSRSEMNVSTLELGDSALYLCASSLGGSPDTQYFGPGTRLTVL.

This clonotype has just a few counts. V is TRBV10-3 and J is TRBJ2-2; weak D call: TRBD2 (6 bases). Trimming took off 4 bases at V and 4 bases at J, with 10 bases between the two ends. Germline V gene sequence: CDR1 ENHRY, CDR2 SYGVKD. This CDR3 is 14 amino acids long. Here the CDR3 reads CAISGLGGTGELFF. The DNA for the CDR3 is TGTGCCATCAGTGGGTTGGGGGGCACCGGGGAGCTGTTTTTT.